This note documents a single T cell receptor (beta chain) sequence. RNA, at about 0.5 to 1 ug, was reverse transcribed with random hexamers. TCRdb fed the immunoSEQ multiplex PCR reads into MiXCR, producing one record per CDR3 protein. The sample carries fewer than 250,000 distinct CDR3 sequences, 80% to 95% recorded once. This sample was included in a study of CD8 T cells in Susac syndrome. The trim removed 0 bases at V and 0 bases at J, leaving 5 bases unmatched. This CDR3 is 18 amino acids long. CDR1 is MNHEY, CDR2 SVGAGI, per germline. The specimen sequenced was CD8+ T cells from PBMCs. The receptor's source is a human donor with multiple sclerosis. V usage is TRBV6-5 and J usage is TRBJ2-3, with TRBD2 identical over 11 bases. CDR3 in DNA: TGTGCCAGCAGTTACTCCCTAGCGGGGGGAACTAGCACAGATACGCAGTATTTT. Protein: CASSYSLAGGTSTDTQYF.